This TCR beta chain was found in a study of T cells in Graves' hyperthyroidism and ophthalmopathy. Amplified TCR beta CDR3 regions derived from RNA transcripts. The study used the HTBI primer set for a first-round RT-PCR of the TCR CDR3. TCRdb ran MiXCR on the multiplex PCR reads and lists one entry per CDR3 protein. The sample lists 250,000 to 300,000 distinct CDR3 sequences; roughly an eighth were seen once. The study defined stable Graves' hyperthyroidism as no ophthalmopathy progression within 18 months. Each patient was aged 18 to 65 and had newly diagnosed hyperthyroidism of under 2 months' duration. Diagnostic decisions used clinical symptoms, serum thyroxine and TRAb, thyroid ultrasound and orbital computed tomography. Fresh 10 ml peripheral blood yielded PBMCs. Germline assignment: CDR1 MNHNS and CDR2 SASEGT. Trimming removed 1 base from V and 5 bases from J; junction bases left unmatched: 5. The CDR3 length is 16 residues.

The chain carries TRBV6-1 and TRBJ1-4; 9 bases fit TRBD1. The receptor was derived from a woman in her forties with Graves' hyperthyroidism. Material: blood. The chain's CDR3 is CASSEGSGQGNEKLFF. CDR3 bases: TGTGCCAGCAGTGAAGGATCGGGACAGGGAAATGAAAAACTGTTTTTT.